This TCR beta chain was sequenced in a study of response to subunit inactivated influenza vaccine. TCRdb independently ran MiXCR on the RT-PCR reads; one entry per CDR3 protein. The sample holds about 620,000 distinct CDR3 sequences, about 11% seen once. The sample also formed part of further work on T cells expressing NK-cell markers. That investigation notes: Libraries used 5'RACE template switching adding universal primer site and UMIs. Seven HCMV-seropositive donors and one seronegative donor made up the eight sequenced donors. The dominant NKG2C+ clonotypes represented roughly 1.0-7.5% of CD8+ T cells in five or six donors. The same clonotypes also predominated in the CD3+CD56-NKG2C+ fraction of a few donors. Expanded clones of NKG2C+ T cells had an unclear HCMV specificity.

Material: PBMCs from blood, obtained on the day of vaccination. The sequence was collected from a man aged 50 or older who received an inactivated influenza vaccine.

The CDR3 DNA sequence: TGTGCCAGTAGTATTTCTTCCGTGGGCAGTTACGAGCAGTACTTC. Residues: CASSISSVGSYEQYF. This chain links TRBV19 with TRBJ2-7, with D unclear. The CDR3 is 15 residues long. V lost 3 bases and J 4 bases, leaving 16 bases between the germline ends. Germline V gene data show CDR1 as LNHDA and CDR2 as SQIVND (reference sequence).